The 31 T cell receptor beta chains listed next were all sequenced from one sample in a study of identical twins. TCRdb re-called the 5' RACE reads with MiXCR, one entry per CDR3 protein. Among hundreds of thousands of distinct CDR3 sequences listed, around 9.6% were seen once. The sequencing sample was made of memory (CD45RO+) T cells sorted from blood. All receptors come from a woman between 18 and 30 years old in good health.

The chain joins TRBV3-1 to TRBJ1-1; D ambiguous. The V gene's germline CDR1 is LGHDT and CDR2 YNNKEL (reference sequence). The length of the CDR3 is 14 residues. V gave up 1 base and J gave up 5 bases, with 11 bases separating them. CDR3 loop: CASSQGGWRTEAFF. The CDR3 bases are TGTGCCAGCAGCCAAGGTGGTTGGAGGACTGAAGCTTTCTTT.

The CDR3 nucleotides are TGTGCCATCAGTGAGATGAACACTGAAGCTTTCTTT. It translates to CAISEMNTEAFF. The chain combines TRBV10-3 with TRBJ1-1; unclear D gene. The CDR3 has 12 amino acids. Trimming shortened V by 2 bases and J by 0 bases, and 1 base separated the two germline ends. CDR1 and CDR2 from the germline V gene are ENHRY and SYGVKD.

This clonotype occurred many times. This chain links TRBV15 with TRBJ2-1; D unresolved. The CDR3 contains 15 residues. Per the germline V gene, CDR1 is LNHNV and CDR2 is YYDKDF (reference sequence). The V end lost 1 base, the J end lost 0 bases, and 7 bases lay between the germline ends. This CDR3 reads CATSRAAGSYNEQFF. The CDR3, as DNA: TGTGCCACCAGCAGAGCTGCCGGCTCCTACAATGAGCAGTTCTTC.

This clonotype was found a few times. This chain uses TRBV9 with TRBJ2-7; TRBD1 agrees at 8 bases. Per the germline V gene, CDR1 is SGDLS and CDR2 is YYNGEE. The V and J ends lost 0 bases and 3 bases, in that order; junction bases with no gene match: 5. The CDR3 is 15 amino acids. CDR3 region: CASSVGTGYIYEQYF. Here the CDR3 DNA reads TGTGCCAGCAGCGTAGGGACAGGGTACATCTACGAGCAGTACTTC.

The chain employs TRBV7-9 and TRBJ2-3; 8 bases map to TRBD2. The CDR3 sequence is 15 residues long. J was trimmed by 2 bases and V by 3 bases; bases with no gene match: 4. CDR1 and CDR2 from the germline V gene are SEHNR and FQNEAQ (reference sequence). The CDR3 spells CASSFGTRDTDTQYF. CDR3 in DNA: TGTGCCAGCAGCTTTGGGACTAGGGACACAGATACGCAGTATTTT.

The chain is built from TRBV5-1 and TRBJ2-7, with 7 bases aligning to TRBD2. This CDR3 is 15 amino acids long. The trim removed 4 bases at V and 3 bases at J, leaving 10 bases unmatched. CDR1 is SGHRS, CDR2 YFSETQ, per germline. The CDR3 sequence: CASSLGRAVLYEQYF. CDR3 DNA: TGCGCCAGCAGCCTAGGGAGGGCCGTCCTCTACGAGCAGTACTTC.

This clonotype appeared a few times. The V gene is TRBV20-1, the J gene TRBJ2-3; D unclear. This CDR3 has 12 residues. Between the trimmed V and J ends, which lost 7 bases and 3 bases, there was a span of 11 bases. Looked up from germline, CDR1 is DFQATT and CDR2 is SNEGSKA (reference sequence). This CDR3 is CSGRDWTDTQYF. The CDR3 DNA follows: TGCAGTGGGCGCGATTGGACAGATACGCAGTATTTT.

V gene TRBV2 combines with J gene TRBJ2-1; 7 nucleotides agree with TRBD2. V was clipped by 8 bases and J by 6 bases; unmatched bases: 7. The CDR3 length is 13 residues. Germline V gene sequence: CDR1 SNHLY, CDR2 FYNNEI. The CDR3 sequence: CASEWSGTNEQFF. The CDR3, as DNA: TGTGCCAGCGAATGGAGCGGGACCAATGAGCAGTTCTTC.

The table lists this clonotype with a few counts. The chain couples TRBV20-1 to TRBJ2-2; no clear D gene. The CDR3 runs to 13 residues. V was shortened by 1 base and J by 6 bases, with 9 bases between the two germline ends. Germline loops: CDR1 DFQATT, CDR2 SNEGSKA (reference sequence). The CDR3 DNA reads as TGCAGTGCTAGAGCGGCACACTCCGGGGAGCTGTTTTTT. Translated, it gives CSARAAHSGELFF.

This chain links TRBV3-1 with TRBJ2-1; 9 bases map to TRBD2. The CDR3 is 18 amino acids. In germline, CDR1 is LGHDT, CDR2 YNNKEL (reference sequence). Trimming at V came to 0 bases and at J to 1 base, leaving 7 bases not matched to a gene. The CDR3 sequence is CASSQETWAGGSYNEQFF. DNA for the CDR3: TGTGCCAGCAGCCAAGAGACATGGGCGGGAGGGTCCTACAATGAGCAGTTCTTC.

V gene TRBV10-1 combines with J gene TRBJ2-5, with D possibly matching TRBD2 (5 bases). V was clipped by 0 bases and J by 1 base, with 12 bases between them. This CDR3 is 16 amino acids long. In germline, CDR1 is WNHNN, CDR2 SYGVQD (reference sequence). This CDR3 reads CASSESWGVGQETQYF. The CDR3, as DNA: TGCGCCAGCAGTGAGTCCTGGGGAGTCGGCCAAGAGACCCAGTACTTC.

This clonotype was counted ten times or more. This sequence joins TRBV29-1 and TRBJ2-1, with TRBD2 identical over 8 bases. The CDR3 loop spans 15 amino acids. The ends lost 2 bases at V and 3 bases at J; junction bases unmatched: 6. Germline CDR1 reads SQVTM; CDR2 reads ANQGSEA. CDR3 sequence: CSVEYGAGGYNEQFF. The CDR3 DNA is TGCAGCGTTGAATATGGCGCGGGGGGCTACAATGAGCAGTTCTTC.

The chain's CDR3 is CSASPLGTDHGTQYF. For the CDR3, the DNA is TGCAGTGCTAGCCCCCTAGGGACCGACCATGGGACCCAGTACTTC. The V gene is TRBV20-1, the J gene TRBJ2-5; D tentatively reads TRBD1 or TRBD2 (5 bases each). Trimming stripped 3 bases from V and 7 bases from J, with 21 bases between. Per germline, CDR1 DFQATT and CDR2 SNEGSKA (reference sequence). CDR3 length equals 15 residues.

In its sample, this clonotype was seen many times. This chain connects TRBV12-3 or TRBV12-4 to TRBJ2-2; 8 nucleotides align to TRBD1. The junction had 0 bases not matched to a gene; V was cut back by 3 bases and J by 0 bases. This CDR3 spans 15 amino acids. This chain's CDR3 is CASSLGQANTGELFF. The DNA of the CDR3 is TGTGCCAGCAGTTTGGGACAGGCGAACACCGGGGAGCTGTTTTTT.

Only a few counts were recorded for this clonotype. The CDR3 region has the DNA TGCAGTGCTAGGGTTAGCGGGAGCTACGAGCAGTACTTC. Translating gives CSARVSGSYEQYF. The J gene is TRBJ2-7, the V gene TRBV20-1; 9 nucleotides line up with TRBD2. The CDR3 extends over 13 amino acids. J was trimmed by 3 bases and V by 3 bases; bases with no gene match: 3. Germline assignment: CDR1 DFQATT and CDR2 SNEGSKA (reference sequence).

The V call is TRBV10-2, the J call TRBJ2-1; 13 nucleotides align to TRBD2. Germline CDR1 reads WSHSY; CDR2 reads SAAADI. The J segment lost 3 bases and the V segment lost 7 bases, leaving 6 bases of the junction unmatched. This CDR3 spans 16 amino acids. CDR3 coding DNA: TGCGCCAGCATTAGGACTAGCGGGAGTGACTACAATGAGCAGTTCTTC. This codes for CASIRTSGSDYNEQFF.

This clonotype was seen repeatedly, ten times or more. The CDR3 region is CASSLLGDTQYF. The CDR3 nucleotides are TGTGCCAGCAGCTTGCTTGGAGATACGCAGTATTTT. V and J are TRBV6-2 or TRBV6-3 and TRBJ2-3; D is unclear. Germline V gene sequence: CDR1 MNHEY, CDR2 SVGEGT. Trimming took 6 bases from V and 5 from J, leaving 9 bases between them. CDR3 length: 12 amino acids.

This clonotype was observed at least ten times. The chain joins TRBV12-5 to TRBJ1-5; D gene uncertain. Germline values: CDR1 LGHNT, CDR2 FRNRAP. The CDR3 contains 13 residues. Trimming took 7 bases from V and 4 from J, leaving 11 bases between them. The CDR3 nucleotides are TGTGCTAGTGCCCAAGAAGGAAATCAGCCCCAGCATTTT. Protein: CASAQEGNQPQHF. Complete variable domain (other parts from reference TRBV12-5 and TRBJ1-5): DARVTQTPRHKVTEMGQEVTMRCQPILGHNTVFWYRQTMMQGLELLAYFRNRAPLDDSGMPKDRFSAEMPDATLATLKIQPSEPRDSAVYFCASAQEGNQPQHFGDGTRLSIL.

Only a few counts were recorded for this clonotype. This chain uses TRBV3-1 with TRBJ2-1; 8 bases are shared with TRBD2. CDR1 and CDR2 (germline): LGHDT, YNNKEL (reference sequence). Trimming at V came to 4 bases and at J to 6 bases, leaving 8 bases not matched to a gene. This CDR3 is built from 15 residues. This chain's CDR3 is CASSRRGGLGNEQFF. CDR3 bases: TGTGCCAGCAGCCGCCGGGGGGGCCTAGGCAATGAGCAGTTCTTC.

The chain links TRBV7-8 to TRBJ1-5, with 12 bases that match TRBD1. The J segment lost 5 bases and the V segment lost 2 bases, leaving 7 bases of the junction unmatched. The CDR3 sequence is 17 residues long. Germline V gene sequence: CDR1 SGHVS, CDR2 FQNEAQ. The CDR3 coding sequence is TGTGCCAGCAGCTTAACACCCGGGACAGGGGGCGATCAGCCCCAGCATTTT. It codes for CASSLTPGTGGDQPQHF.

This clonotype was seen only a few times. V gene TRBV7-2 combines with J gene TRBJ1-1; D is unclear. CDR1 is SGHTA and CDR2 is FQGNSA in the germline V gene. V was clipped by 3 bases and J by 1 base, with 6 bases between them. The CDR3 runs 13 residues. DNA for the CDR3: TGTGCCAGCAGCTTCAGCAGGAACACTGAAGCTTTCTTT. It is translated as CASSFSRNTEAFF. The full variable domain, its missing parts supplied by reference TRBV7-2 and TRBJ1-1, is GAGVSQSPSNKVTEKGKDVELRCDPISGHTALYWYRQSLGQGLEFLIYFQGNSAPDKSGLPSDRFSAERTGGSVSTLTIQRTQQEDSAVYLCASSFSRNTEAFFGQGTRLTVV.

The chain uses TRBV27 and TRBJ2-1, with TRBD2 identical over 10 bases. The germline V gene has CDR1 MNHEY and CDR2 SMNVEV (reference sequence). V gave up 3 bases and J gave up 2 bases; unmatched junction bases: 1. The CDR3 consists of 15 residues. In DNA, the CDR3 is TGTGCCAGCAGTTTTAGCGGGAGGACCTACAATGAGCAGTTCTTC. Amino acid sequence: CASSFSGRTYNEQFF.

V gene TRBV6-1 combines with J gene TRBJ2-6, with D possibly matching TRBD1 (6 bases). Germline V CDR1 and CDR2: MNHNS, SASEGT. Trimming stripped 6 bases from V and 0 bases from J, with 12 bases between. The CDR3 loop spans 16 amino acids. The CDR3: CASRKADSSGANVLTF. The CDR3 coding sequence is TGTGCCAGCAGAAAAGCGGACAGCTCTGGGGCCAACGTCCTGACTTTC.

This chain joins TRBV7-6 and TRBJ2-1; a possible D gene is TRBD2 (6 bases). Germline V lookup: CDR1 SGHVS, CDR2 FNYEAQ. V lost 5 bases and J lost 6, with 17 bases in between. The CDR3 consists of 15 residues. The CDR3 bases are TGTGCCAGCAGCACTCGGACTACTATACTCAATGAGCAGTTCTTC. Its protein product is CASSTRTTILNEQFF.

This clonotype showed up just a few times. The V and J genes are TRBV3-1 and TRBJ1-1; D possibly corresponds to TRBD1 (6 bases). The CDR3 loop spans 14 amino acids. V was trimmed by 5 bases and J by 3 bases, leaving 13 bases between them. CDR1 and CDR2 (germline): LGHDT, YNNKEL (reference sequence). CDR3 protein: CASSKTGGDTEAFF. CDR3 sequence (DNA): TGTGCCAGCAGCAAGACAGGAGGGGACACTGAAGCTTTCTTT. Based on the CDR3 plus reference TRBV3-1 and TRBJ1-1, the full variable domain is DTAVSQTPKYLVTQMGNDKSIKCEQNLGHDTMYWYKQDSKKFLKIMFSYNNKELIINETVPNRFSPKSPDKAHLNLHINSLELGDSAVYFCASSKTGGDTEAFFGQGTRLTVV.

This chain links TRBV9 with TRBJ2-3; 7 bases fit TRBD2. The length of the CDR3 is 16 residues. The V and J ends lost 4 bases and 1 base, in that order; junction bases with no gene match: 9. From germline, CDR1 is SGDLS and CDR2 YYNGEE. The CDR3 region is CASSPSSTSGTDTQYF. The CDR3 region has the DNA TGTGCCAGCAGCCCCTCATCCACTAGCGGCACAGATACGCAGTATTTT.

CDR3 protein: CASSLRDITYEQYF. DNA of the CDR3: TGTGCCAGCAGCCTCCGGGACATAACCTACGAGCAGTACTTC. The chain joins TRBV6-4 to TRBJ2-7, with a possible D match to TRBD1 (6 bases). Germline assignment: CDR1 MRHNA and CDR2 SNTAGT. The CDR3 spans 14 residues. V lost 6 bases, J lost 2 bases, and 14 bases lay in between.

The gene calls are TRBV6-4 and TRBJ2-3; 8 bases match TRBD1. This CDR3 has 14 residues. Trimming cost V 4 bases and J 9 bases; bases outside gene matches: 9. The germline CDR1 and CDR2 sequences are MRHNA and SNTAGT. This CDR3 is CASSADRAGGTQYF. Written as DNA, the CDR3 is TGTGCCAGCAGTGCGGACAGGGCAGGGGGGACGCAGTATTTT.

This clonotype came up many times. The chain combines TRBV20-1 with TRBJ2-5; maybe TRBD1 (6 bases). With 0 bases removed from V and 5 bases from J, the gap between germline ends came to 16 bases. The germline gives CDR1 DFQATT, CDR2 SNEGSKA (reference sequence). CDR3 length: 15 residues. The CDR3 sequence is CSARDPPGELETQYF. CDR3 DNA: TGCAGTGCTAGAGATCCCCCAGGGGAATTGGAGACCCAGTACTTC.

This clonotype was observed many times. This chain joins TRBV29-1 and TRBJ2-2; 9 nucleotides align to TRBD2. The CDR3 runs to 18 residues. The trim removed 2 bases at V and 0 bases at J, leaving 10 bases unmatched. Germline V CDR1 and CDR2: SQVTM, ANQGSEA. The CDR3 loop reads CSVERALAGPANTGELFF. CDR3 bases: TGCAGCGTTGAACGCGCGCTAGCGGGACCGGCGAACACCGGGGAGCTGTTTTTT.

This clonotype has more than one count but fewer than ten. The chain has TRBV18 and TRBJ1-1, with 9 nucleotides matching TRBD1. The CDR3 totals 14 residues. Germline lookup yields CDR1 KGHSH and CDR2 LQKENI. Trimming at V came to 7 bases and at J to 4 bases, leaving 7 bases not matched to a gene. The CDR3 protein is CASFRDRVFTEAFF. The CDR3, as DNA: TGTGCCAGCTTCCGGGACAGGGTGTTCACTGAAGCTTTCTTT.